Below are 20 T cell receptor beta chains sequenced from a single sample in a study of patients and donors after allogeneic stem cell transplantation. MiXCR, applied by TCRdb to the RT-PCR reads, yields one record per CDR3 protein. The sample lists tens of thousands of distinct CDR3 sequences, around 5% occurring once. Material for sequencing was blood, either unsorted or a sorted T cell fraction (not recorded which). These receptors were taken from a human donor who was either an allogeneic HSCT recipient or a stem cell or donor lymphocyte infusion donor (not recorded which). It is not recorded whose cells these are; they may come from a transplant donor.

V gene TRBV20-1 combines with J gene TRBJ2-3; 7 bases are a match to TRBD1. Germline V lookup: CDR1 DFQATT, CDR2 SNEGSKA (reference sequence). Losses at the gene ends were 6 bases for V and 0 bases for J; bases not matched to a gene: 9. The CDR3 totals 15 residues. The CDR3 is CSALIDRASTDTQYF. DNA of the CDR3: TGCAGTGCCTTGATTGACAGGGCTAGCACAGATACGCAGTATTTT.

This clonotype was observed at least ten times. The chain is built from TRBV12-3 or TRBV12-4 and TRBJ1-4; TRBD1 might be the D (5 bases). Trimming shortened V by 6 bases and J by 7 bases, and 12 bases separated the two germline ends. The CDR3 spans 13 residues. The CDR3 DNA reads TGTGCCAGCAGCCCGACAGAAGGTGAAAAACTGTTTTTT. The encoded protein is CASSPTEGEKLFF.

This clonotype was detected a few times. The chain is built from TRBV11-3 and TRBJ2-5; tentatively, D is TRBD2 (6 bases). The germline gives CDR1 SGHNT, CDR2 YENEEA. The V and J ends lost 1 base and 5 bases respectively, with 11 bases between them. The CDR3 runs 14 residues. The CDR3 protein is CASSLGTGGETQYF. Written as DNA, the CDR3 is TGTGCCAGCAGCTTAGGGACCGGAGGGGAGACCCAGTACTTC.

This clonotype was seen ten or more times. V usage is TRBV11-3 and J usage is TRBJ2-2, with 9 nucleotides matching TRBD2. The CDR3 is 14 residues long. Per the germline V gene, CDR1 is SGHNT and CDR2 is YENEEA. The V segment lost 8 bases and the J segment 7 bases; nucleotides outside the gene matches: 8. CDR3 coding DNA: TGTGCCAGCTCCAGCGGGGGGCGAAACGGGGAGCTGTTTTTT. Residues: CASSSGGRNGELFF. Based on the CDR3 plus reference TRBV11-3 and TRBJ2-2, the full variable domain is EAGVVQSPRYKIIEKKQPVAFWCNPISGHNTLYWYLQNLGQGPELLIRYENEEAVDDSQLPKDRFSAERLKGVDSTLKIQPAELGDSAVYLCASSSGGRNGELFFGEGSRLTVL.

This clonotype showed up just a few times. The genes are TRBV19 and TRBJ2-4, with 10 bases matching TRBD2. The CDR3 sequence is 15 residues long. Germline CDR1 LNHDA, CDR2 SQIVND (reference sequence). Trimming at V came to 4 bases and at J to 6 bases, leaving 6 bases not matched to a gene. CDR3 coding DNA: TGTGCCAGTAGTACTAGCGGGGGTTCTGGAAACATTCAGTACTTC. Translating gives CASSTSGGSGNIQYF.

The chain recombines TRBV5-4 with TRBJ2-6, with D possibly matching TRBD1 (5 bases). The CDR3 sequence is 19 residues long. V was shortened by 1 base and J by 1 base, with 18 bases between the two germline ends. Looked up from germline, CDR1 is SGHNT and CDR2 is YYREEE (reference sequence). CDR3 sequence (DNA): TGTGCCAGCAGCTTGTGGGTGGCAGCCCCAGGGTCTGGGGCCAACGTCCTGACTTTC. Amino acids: CASSLWVAAPGSGANVLTF. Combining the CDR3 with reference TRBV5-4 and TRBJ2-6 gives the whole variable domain ETGVTQSPTHLIKTRGQQVTLRCSSQSGHNTVSWYQQALGQGPQFIFQYYREEENGRGNFPPRFSGLQFPNYSSELNVNALELDDSALYLCASSLWVAAPGSGANVLTFGAGSRLTVL.

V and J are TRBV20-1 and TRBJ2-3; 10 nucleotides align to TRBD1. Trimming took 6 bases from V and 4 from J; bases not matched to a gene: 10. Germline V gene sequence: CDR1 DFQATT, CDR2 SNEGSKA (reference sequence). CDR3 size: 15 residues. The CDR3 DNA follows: TGCAGTGCCCGCGGGGACAGGGGTGGGTCAGATACGCAGTATTTT. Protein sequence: CSARGDRGGSDTQYF.

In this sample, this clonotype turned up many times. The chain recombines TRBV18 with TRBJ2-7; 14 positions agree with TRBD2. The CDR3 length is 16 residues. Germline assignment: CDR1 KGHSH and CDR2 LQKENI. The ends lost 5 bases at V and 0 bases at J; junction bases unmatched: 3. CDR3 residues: CASSSGTSGSSYEQYF. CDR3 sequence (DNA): TGTGCCAGCTCATCAGGGACTAGCGGGAGCTCCTACGAGCAGTACTTC.

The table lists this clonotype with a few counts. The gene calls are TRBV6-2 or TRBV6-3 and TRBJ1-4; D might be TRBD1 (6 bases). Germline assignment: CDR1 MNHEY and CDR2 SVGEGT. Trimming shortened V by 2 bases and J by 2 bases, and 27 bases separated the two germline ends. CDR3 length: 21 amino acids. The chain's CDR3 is CASSYPSVLTGGRVTNEKLFF. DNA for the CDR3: TGTGCCAGCAGTTACCCATCCGTCTTGACAGGAGGCCGGGTGACTAATGAAAAACTGTTTTTT.

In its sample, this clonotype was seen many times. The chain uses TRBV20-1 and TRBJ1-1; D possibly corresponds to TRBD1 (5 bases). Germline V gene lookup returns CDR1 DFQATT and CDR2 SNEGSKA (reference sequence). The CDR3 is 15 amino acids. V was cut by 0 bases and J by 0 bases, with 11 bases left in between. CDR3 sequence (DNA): TGCAGTGCTAGAGATATCCAGGGTATGAACACTGAAGCTTTCTTT. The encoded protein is CSARDIQGMNTEAFF.

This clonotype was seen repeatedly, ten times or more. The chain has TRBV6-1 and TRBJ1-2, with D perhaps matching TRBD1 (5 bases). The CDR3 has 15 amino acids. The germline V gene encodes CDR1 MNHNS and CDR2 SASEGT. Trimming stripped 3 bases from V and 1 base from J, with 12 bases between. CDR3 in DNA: TGTGCCAGCAGTGACCGGGACGGGAATAACTATGGCTACACCTTC. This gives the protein CASSDRDGNNYGYTF.

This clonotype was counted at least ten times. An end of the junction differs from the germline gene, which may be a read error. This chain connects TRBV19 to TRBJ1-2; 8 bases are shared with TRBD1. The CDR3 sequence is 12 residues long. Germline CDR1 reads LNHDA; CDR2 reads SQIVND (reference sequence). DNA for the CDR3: TGTGCCAGTTCCTTACGGACAGGGTTTACTCACTTC. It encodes CASSLRTGFTHF.

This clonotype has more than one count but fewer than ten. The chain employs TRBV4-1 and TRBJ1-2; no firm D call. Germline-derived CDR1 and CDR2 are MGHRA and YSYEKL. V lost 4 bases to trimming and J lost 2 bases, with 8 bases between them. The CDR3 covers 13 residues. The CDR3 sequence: CASSPFGNYGYTF. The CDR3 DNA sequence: TGCGCCAGCAGCCCATTTGGGAACTATGGCTACACCTTC.

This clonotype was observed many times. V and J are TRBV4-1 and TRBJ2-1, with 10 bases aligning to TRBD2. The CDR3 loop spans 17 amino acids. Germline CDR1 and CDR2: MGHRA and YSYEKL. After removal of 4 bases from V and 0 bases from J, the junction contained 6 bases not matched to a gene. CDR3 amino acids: CASSPWTSGGSYNEQFF. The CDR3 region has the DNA TGCGCCAGCAGCCCATGGACTAGCGGAGGCTCCTACAATGAGCAGTTCTTC.

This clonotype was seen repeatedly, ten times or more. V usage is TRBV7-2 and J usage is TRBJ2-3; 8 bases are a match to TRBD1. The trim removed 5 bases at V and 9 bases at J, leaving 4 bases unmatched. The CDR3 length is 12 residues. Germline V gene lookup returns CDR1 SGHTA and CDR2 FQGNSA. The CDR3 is CASSGTGLTQYF. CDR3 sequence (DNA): TGTGCCAGCAGCGGGACAGGATTGACGCAGTATTTT.

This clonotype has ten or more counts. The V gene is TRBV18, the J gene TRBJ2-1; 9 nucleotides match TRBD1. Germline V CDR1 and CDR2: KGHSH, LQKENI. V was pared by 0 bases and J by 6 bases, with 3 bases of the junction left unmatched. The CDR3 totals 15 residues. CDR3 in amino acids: CASSPPGQGSNEQFF. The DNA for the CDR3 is TGTGCCAGCTCACCACCGGGACAGGGTTCCAATGAGCAGTTCTTC.

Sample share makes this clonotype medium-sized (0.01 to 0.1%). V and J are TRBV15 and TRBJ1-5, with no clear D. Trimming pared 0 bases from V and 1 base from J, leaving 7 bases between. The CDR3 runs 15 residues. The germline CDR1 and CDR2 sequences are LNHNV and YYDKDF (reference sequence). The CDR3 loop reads CATSRDKGSNQPQHF. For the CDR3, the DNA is TGTGCCACCAGCAGAGATAAAGGGAGCAATCAGCCCCAGCATTTT.

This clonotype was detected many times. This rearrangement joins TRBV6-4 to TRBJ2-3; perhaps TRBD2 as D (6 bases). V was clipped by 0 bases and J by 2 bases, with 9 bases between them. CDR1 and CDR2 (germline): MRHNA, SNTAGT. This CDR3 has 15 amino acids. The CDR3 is CASSDSRLVTDTQYF. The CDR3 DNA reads TGTGCCAGCAGTGACTCCAGACTAGTCACAGATACGCAGTATTTT.

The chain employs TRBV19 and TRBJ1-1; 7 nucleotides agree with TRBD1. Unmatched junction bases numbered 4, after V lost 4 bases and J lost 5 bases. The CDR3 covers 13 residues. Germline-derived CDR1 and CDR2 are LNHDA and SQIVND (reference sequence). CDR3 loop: CASSTRTGTEAFF. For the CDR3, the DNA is TGTGCCAGTAGTACTCGGACAGGAACTGAAGCTTTCTTT.

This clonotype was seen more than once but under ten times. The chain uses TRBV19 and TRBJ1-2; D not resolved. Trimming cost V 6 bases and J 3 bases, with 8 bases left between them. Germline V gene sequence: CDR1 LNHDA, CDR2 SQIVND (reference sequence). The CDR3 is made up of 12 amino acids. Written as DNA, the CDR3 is TGTGCCAGTAGAAAGGAGCACTATGGCTACACCTTC. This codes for CASRKEHYGYTF.